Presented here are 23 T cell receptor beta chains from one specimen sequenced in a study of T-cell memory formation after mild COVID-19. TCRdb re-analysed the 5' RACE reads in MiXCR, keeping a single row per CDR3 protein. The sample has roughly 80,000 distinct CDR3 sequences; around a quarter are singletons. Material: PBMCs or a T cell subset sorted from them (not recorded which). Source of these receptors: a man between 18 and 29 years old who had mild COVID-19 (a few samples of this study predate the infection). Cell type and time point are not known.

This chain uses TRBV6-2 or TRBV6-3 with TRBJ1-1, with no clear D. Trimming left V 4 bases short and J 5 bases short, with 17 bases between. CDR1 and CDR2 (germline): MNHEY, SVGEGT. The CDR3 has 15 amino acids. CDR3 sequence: CASSFLPEGGTEAFF. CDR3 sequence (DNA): TGTGCCAGCAGTTTCCTCCCGGAGGGTGGGACTGAAGCTTTCTTT.

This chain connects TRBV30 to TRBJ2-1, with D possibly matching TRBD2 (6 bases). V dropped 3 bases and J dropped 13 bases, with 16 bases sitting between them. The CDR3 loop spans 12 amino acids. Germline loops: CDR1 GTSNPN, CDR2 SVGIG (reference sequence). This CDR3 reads CAWRSGLAKQFF. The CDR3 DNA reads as TGTGCCTGGAGGTCGGGACTTGCCAAACAGTTCTTC.

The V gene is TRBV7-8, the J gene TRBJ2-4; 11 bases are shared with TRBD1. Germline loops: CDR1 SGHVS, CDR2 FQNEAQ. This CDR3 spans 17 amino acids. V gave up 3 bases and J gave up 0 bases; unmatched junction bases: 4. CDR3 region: CASSFGTGGRAKNIQYF. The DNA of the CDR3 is TGTGCCAGCAGCTTCGGGACAGGGGGACGAGCCAAAAACATTCAGTACTTC.

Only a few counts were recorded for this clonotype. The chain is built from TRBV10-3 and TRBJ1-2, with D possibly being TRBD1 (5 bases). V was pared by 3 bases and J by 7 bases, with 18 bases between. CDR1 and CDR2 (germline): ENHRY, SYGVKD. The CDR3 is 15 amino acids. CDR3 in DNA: TGTGCCATCAGTGACGCCGGGGCACGATTTCTTGGCTACACCTTC. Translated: CAISDAGARFLGYTF.

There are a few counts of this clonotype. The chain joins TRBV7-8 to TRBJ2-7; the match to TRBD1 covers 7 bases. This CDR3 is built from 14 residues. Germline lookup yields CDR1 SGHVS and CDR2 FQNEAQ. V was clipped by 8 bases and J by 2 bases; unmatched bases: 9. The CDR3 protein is CASQGDSATYEQYF. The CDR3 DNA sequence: TGTGCCAGCCAGGGGGACAGCGCAACCTACGAGCAGTACTTC.

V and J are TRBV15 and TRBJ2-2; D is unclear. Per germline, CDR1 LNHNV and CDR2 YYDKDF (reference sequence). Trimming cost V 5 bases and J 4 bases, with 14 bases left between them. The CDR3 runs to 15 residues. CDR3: CATSYSGPPTGELFF. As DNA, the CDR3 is TGTGCCACCAGCTATTCGGGCCCCCCCACCGGGGAGCTGTTTTTT.

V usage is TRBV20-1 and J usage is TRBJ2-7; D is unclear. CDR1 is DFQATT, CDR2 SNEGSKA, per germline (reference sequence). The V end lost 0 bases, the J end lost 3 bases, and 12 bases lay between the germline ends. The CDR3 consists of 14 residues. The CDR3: CSAREVLGNYEQYV. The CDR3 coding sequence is TGCAGTGCTAGAGAAGTCTTGGGGAACTACGAGCAGTACGTC.

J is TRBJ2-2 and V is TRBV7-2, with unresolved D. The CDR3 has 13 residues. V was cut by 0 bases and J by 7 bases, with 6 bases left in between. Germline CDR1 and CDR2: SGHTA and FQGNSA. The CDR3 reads CASSLAPSGELFF. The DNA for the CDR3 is TGTGCCAGCAGCTTAGCGCCGAGCGGGGAGCTGTTTTTT.

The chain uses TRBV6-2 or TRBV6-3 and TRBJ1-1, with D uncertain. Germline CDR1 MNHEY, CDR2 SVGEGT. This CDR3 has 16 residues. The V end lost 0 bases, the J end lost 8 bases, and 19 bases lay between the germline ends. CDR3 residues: CASSYSITFREKEAFF. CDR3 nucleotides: TGTGCCAGCAGTTACTCGATAACCTTCCGGGAGAAGGAAGCTTTCTTT.

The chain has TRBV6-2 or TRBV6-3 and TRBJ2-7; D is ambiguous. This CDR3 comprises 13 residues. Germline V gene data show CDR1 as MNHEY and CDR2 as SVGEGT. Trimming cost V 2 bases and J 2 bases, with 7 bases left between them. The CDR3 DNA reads TGTGCCAGCAGTTACAATGCCGCCTACGAGCAGTACTTC. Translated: CASSYNAAYEQYF.

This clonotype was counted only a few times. The DNA for the CDR3 is TGTGCCAGCAGCGGACTAGGGGAGGATACGCAGTATTTT. Its translation: CASSGLGEDTQYF. This chain uses TRBV9 with TRBJ2-3; a weak D match, TRBD2 (6 bases). CDR1 is SGDLS, CDR2 YYNGEE, per germline. Deletions cut 3 bases from V and 6 bases from J, with 11 bases between. CDR3 size: 13 residues.

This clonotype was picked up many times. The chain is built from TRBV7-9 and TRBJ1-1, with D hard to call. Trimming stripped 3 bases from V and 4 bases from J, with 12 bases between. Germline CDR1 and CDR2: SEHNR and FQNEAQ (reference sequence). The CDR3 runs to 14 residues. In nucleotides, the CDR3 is TGTGCCAGCAGCTTTGAGTCGGGATCCACTGAAGCTTTCTTT. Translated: CASSFESGSTEAFF.

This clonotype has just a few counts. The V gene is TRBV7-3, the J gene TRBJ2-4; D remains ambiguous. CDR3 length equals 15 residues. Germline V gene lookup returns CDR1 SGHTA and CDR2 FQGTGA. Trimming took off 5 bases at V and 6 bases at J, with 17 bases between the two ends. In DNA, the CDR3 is TGTGCCAGCAGCCTCAAGGAGAGCATGCCAAACATTCAGTACTTC. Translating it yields CASSLKESMPNIQYF.

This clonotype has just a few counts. The CDR3 is CSVFGTDLYEQYF. Here the CDR3 DNA reads TGCAGCGTCTTCGGGACAGATCTCTACGAGCAGTACTTC. This rearrangement joins TRBV29-1 to TRBJ2-7; the match to TRBD1 covers 7 bases. Germline trimming cut 6 bases from V and 3 bases from J; bases unmatched to any gene: 8. Germline CDR1 SQVTM, CDR2 ANQGSEA. This CDR3 is built from 13 residues.

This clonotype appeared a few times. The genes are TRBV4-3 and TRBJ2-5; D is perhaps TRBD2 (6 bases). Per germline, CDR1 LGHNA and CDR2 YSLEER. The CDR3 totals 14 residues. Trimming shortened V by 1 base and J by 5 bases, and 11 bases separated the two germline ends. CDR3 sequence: CASSQVAGGETQYF. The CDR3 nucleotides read TGCGCCAGCAGCCAAGTCGCTGGGGGGGAGACCCAGTACTTC.

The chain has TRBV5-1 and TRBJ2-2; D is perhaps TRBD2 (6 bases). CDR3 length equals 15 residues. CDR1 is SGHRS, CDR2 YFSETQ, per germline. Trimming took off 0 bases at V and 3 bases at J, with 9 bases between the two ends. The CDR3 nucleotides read TGCGCCAGCAGCTTGGACTGGGAGGACACCGGGGAGCTGTTTTTT. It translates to CASSLDWEDTGELFF.

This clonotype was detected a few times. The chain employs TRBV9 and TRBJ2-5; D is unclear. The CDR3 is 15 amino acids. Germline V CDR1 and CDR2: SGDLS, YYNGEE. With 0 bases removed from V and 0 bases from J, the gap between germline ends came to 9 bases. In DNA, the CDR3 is TGTGCCAGCAGCGTAGGGGGAACGTACCAAGAGACCCAGTACTTC. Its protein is CASSVGGTYQETQYF.

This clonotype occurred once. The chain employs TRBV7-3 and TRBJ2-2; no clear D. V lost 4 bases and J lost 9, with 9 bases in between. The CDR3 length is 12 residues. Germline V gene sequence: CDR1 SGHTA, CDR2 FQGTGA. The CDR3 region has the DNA TGTGCCAGCAGCTCGGACGTCCGGGAGCTGTTTTTT. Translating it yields CASSSDVRELFF.

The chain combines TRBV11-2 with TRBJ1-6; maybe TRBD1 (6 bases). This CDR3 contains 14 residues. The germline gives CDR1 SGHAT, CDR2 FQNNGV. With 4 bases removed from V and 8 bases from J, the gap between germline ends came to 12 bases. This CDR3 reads CASSSGQGYSPLHF. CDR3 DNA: TGTGCCAGCAGCTCGGGCCAGGGGTATTCACCCCTCCACTTT.

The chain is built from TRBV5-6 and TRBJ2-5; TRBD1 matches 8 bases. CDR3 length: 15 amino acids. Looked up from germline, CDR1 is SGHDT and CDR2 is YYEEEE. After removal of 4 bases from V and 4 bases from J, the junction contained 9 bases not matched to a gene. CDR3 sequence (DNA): TGTGCCAGCAGCCACGGGACAGGTCGGGGAGAGACCCAGTACTTC. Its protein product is CASSHGTGRGETQYF.

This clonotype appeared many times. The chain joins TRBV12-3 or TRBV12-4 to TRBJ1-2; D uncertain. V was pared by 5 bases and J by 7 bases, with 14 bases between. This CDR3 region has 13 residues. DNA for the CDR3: TGTGCCAGCAGTGCGAGGGTTTTCCCTGGCTACACCTTC. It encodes CASSARVFPGYTF.

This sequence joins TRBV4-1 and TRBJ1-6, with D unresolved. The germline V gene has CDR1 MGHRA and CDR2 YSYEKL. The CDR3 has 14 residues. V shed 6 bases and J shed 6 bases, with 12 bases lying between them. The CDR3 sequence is CASRREIFNSPLHF. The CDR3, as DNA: TGCGCCAGCAGACGAGAGATATTTAATTCACCCCTCCACTTT.

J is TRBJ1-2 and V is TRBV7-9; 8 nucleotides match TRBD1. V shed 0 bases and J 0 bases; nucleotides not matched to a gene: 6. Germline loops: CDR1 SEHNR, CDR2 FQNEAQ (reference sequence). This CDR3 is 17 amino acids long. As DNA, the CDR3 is TGTGCCAGCAGCTTAGCGCAAGGGACAGGCACTAACTATGGCTACACCTTC. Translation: CASSLAQGTGTNYGYTF.